The sequence of this T cell receptor beta chain was determined in a study of T-cell reconstitution after alpha-beta-depleted transplantation in children. Findings of the study overall: By about two months after transplant, alpha-beta T cells reportedly arose from several hundred graft clones that had expanded.

Unique molecular identifiers were incorporated during preparation of the TCRbeta library. TCRdb re-called the PCR reads through MiXCR, storing one row per CDR3 protein. The sample lists 450,000 to 600,000 distinct CDR3 sequences; over 9.5% were seen once. This clonotype has just a few counts. What it recognizes is unknown. This clonotype originated in a child between 2 and 9 years old with inherited bone marrow failure, due to receive a stem cell transplant. This specimen was PBMCs, taken before TCRalphabeta/CD19-depleted stem cell transplant.

The CDR3 loop is CASSEGAGTEAFF. Here the CDR3 DNA reads TGTGCCAGCAGCGAGGGGGCAGGTACTGAAGCTTTCTTT. V usage is TRBV9 and J usage is TRBJ1-1; 7 bases line up with TRBD1. Per germline, CDR1 SGDLS and CDR2 YYNGEE. Trimming at V came to 3 bases and at J to 5 bases, leaving 4 bases not matched to a gene. This CDR3 region has 13 residues.